The sequence of this T cell receptor beta chain was determined in a study of cytomegalovirus exposure and HLA in healthy donors. About this clone: What it binds is unknown. Other DNA variants within this sample encode the same CDR3.

Primers for the PCR totalled 60 Vbeta and 13 Jbeta. As handled by the study authors: Later reanalysis found around 80 million unique TCR beta chains, around 9.9 million of them shared. Sequencing was performed with immunoSEQ multiplex PCR; in TCRdb, only in-frame clones are kept and a portion is missing. V and J calls and clone size come straight from that table; D and trimming were deduced from the DNA. The table shows approximately 300,000 clones, with approximately 84% occurring only once. General study points: For cytomegalovirus status, the classifier reportedly gave diagnoses with high specificity and sensitivity. Overall, approximately 150 TCR beta chains were annotated as cytomegalovirus-associated. A later analysis found that most CMV-associated TCR beta chains appeared HLA-restricted.

Germline CDR1 LNHDA, CDR2 SQIVND (reference sequence). J gave up 2 bases and V 3 bases, and 3 bases lay outside the gene matches. The CDR3 totals 14 residues. This receptor was taken from a woman aged 40 to 49 in good health and CMV-seropositive. The genes are TRBV19 and TRBJ2-7; 8 nucleotides agree with TRBD1. The specimen was PBMCs. This CDR3 is CASSIDRGPYEQYF. The CDR3 DNA reads TGTGCCAGTAGTATCGACAGGGGCCCCTACGAGCAGTACTTC.